The following is a TCR beta chain sequence with its context. Through Arm-PCR of CDR3 regions and iRepertoire HTBI primers, TCR beta libraries were built. TCRdb used MiXCR to reprocess the multiplex PCR reads, holding one entry per CDR3 protein. The table records 540,000 or so distinct CDR3 sequences, approximately 15% of them present only once. The CDR3 sequence is 13 residues long. The V segment lost 4 bases and the J segment 7 bases; nucleotides outside the gene matches: 6. Germline CDR1 SEHNR, CDR2 FQNEAQ (reference sequence). The time point is: newly diagnosed GD, antithyroid drugs for less than 3 months. Making the TCR library involved RNA that had been extracted from PBMCs. The data originate from a study of regulatory T cells in long-lasting Graves disease. The same sample was also used in a study of T cells in Graves' hyperthyroidism and ophthalmopathy. That paper adds: The HTBI set primed first-round TCR CDR3 RT-PCR. Expanded thyroid clonotypes (above 0.001) were mostly also found in blood. Ophthalmopathy, which appeared later, was predicted by the model a median approximately 6 months before onset.

This rearrangement joins TRBV7-9 to TRBJ1-2, with 7 bases lining up with TRBD1. This receptor was taken from a man aged 30-40 years with Graves disease. The specimen comprised peripheral blood mononuclear cells (PBMCs), sampled at new diagnosis, from a patient treated with antithyroid drugs. CDR3 DNA: TGTGCCAGCAGCTCCCCGGACAGGTTTGGCTACACCTTC. This codes for CASSSPDRFGYTF.